This TCR beta chain was observed in a study of regulatory T cells in long-lasting Graves disease. This clonotype was seen repeatedly, ten times or more. No antigen is known for it. Study results and caveats: For persistent Graves' patients, TCR diversity was lower than for newly diagnosed ones. A greater number of public clonotypes (about 3,000) was shared by persistent patients than by new patients (roughly 930).

Arm-PCR of CDR3 regions with iRepertoire HTBI primers generated TCR beta libraries. TCRdb ran MiXCR on the multiplex PCR reads and lists one entry per CDR3 protein. This sample carries about half a million distinct CDR3 sequences, about 20% of them seen once, and the ten largest clones take around 12%. CDR1 and CDR2 from the germline V gene are MNHEY and SMNVEV (reference sequence). V gave up 5 bases and J gave up 8 bases; unmatched junction bases: 8. The CDR3 totals 13 residues. Regarding time point: persistent/refractory GD, antithyroid drugs over 5 years with positive TRAb. Extracted RNA from PBMCs served as the source of the TCR library. The diagnosis of Graves' disease used American Thyroid Association guidelines.

The TCR sequence derives from a female donor with Graves disease. This chain joins TRBV27 and TRBJ1-2; TRBD1 matches 7 bases. The sequences come from peripheral blood mononuclear cells (PBMCs), collected when the disease was refractory, from a patient treated with antithyroid drugs. The CDR3 protein is CASSLTQGVGYTF. The CDR3 DNA is TGTGCCAGCAGTCTAACTCAGGGGGTCGGCTACACCTTC.